A selection of T cell receptor beta chains follows, all from one sample in a study of memory CD4+ T cells and cytomegalovirus serostatus. Method: immunoSEQ multiplex PCR; TCRdb's copy keeps in-frame clones and lacks some. The table lists 40,000 to 50,000 clones, approximately 82% of them singletons. Sequenced sample: memory CD4+ T cells from blood. These TCRs come from an adult in good health and CMV-seronegative. The CDR3 runs from the conserved cysteine through the conserved F or W. The order of the fields is D gene, V gene, clone size, J gene, CDR3 DNA, CDR3 protein. The D gene is left open where the match is weak. Where a row states a size, it is once, few, many or the class of an expanded clone; other rows omit it.

D: -
V: TRBV11-3
size: few
J: TRBJ1-2
DNA: TGTGCCAGCAGCCGGTGGGGAACAGGCAGCTATGGCTACACCTTC
CDR3: CASSRWGTGSYGYTF

D: -
V: TRBV6-5
size: -
J: TRBJ1-6
DNA: TGTGCTGCTCGGCCCTTCGACTCCTATAATTCACCCCTCCACTTT
CDR3: CAARPFDSYNSPLHF

D: -
V: TRBV6-4
size: -
J: TRBJ1-1
DNA: TGTGCCAGCAGTGACTCCGGGGGGATGGCTTTCTTT
CDR3: CASSDSGGMAFF

D: -
V: TRBV2
size: medium-sized
J: TRBJ1-1
DNA: TGTGCCAGCAGTGAAGAAACTTTTGGCACTGAAGCTTTCTTT
CDR3: CASSEETFGTEAFF

D: -
V: TRBV7-9
size: -
J: TRBJ2-2
DNA: TGTGCCAGCAGCTTGAGGCGGGCCGAATCAAAGGTCGGGGAGCTGTTTTTT
CDR3: CASSLRRAESKVGELFF

D: -
V: TRBV10-2
size: -
J: TRBJ1-1
DNA: TGCGCCAGCAGTGAGGGGTCGAACACTGAAGCTTTCTTT
CDR3: CASSEGSNTEAFF

D: -
V: TRBV5-1
size: -
J: TRBJ1-6
DNA: TGCGCCAGCAGCCTGACGGCGGGGAATTCACCCCTCCACTTT
CDR3: CASSLTAGNSPLHF

D: -
V: TRBV6-1
size: few
J: TRBJ2-7
DNA: TGTGCCAGCAGTGAATGGGGCAGAGACTCCTACGAGCAGTACTTC
CDR3: CASSEWGRDSYEQYF

D: TRBD1
V: TRBV7-9
size: -
J: TRBJ1-4
DNA: TGTGCCAGCAGCTTAGCCGCAGGGGGGGGAGAAAAACTGTTTTTT
CDR3: CASSLAAGGGEKLFF

D: TRBD2
V: TRBV27
size: -
J: TRBJ2-3
DNA: TGTGCCAGCAGTACTCAAGCGGGGGGGCCAATAGATACGCAGTATTTT
CDR3: CASSTQAGGPIDTQYF

D: -
V: TRBV5-4
size: -
J: TRBJ1-4
DNA: TGTGCCAGCAGCTTGGCAAAAACAGGACGGAATGAAAAACTGTTTTTT
CDR3: CASSLAKTGRNEKLFF

D: -
V: TRBV9
size: few
J: TRBJ1-4
DNA: TGTGCCAGCAGCGTTGGAGGTTATAATGAAAAACTGTTTTTT
CDR3: CASSVGGYNEKLFF

D: TRBD1
V: TRBV18
size: once
J: TRBJ2-7
DNA: TGTGCCAGCTCGGGACAGACTCTTTCCTACGAGCAGTACTTC
CDR3: CASSGQTLSYEQYF

D: TRBD1
V: TRBV29-1
size: -
J: TRBJ2-1
DNA: TGCAGCGTTGAAGGGACAGGATACAATGAGCAGTTCTTC
CDR3: CSVEGTGYNEQFF

D: TRBD1
V: TRBV5-1
size: -
J: TRBJ2-2
DNA: TGCGCCAGCAGCTTGAAGGGACAGGGGGACACCGGGGAGCTGTTTTTT
CDR3: CASSLKGQGDTGELFF

D: -
V: TRBV30
size: -
J: TRBJ1-2
DNA: TGTGCCTGGAGTGTCGAGGGACGCCCTGGAGGCTACACCTTC
CDR3: CAWSVEGRPGGYTF